This T cell receptor (beta chain) was recovered during a study of beta chain features in type 1 diabetes. Expressed TCRB transcripts were sequenced after all isolated RNA was converted to cDNA. Clones were sequenced by immunoSEQ multiplex PCR, and TCRdb holds only the in-frame ones, with some missing. The sample gives around 430,000 clones, 30% of which show up once; roughly 0.066% is in the top ten. On this clone itself: At one end the junction does not follow the germline gene, possibly because of a read error.

The TCR sequence derives from a man in his late teens or twenties in good health. The specimen sequenced was naive CD4+ T cells from blood.

Written as DNA, the CDR3 is TGTGCTAGCAACGGACAGGGCATAGCCGAGACCCAGTACTTC. The encoded protein is CASNGQGIAETQYF. V and J are TRBV7-7 and TRBJ2-5; 8 nucleotides align to TRBD1. The CDR3 is 14 amino acids. Germline V gene lookup returns CDR1 SSHAT and CDR2 FNYEAQ (reference sequence).